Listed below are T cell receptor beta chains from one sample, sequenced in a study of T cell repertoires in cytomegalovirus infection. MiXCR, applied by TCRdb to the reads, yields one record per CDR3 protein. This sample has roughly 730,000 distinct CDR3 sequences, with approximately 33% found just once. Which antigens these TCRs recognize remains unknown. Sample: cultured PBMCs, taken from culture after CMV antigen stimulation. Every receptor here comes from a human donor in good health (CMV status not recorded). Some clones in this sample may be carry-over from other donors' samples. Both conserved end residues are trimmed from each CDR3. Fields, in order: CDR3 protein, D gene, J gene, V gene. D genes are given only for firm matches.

CDR3aa: ASREGYEQY
d_gene: .
j_gene: TRBJ2-7
v_gene: TRBV6-2/TRBV6-3

CDR3aa: ASSDDRGPYEQY
d_gene: TRBD1
j_gene: TRBJ2-7
v_gene: TRBV5-1

CDR3aa: ASSVLGGPTDTQY
d_gene: .
j_gene: TRBJ2-3
v_gene: TRBV11-2

CDR3aa: SVVGDSYNEQF
d_gene: TRBD1
j_gene: TRBJ2-1
v_gene: TRBV29-1

CDR3aa: ASSLLTNTGELF
d_gene: .
j_gene: TRBJ2-2
v_gene: TRBV5-1

CDR3aa: ASSPYRALYGYT
d_gene: .
j_gene: TRBJ1-2
v_gene: TRBV5-6

CDR3aa: ASSNGIGSYEQY
d_gene: .
j_gene: TRBJ2-7
v_gene: TRBV7-8

CDR3aa: ASSYLQGSYGYT
d_gene: .
j_gene: TRBJ1-2
v_gene: TRBV7-2

CDR3aa: ASSHDRDTQY
d_gene: .
j_gene: TRBJ2-3
v_gene: TRBV6-5

CDR3aa: ASSQAIHQDYTDTQY
d_gene: .
j_gene: TRBJ2-3
v_gene: TRBV4-1

CDR3aa: AWRRGGKLF
d_gene: .
j_gene: TRBJ1-4
v_gene: TRBV30

CDR3aa: ASSESIQETQY
d_gene: .
j_gene: TRBJ2-5
v_gene: TRBV3-1

CDR3aa: ASSFLAGEEQY
d_gene: TRBD2
j_gene: TRBJ2-7
v_gene: TRBV12-3/TRBV12-4

CDR3aa: SAFWGGASFVYEQY
d_gene: .
j_gene: TRBJ2-7
v_gene: TRBV20-1

CDR3aa: ASRNTAETQY
d_gene: .
j_gene: TRBJ2-5
v_gene: TRBV25-1

CDR3aa: ASSLARGYAYEQY
d_gene: .
j_gene: TRBJ2-7
v_gene: TRBV7-2

CDR3aa: ASSSVVGPQETQY
d_gene: .
j_gene: TRBJ2-5
v_gene: TRBV5-1

CDR3aa: ASSLPRESSGNTIY
d_gene: .
j_gene: TRBJ1-3
v_gene: TRBV7-9

CDR3aa: ASSFRGGDYGYT
d_gene: TRBD1
j_gene: TRBJ1-2
v_gene: TRBV12-3/TRBV12-4

CDR3aa: ASSKPPPGANVLT
d_gene: .
j_gene: TRBJ2-6
v_gene: TRBV28

CDR3aa: ASSPDLAGSYEQY
d_gene: TRBD2
j_gene: TRBJ2-7
v_gene: TRBV11-2

CDR3aa: ASRNSYNQPQH
d_gene: .
j_gene: TRBJ1-5
v_gene: TRBV6-1

CDR3aa: ASRRQTYNEQF
d_gene: .
j_gene: TRBJ2-1
v_gene: TRBV6-6

CDR3aa: ASSLGSPLAGETQY
d_gene: TRBD2
j_gene: TRBJ2-5
v_gene: TRBV7-2

CDR3aa: ASSLVTGGLTGELF
d_gene: TRBD1
j_gene: TRBJ2-2
v_gene: TRBV5-4

CDR3aa: ASSFFSGTYEQY
d_gene: TRBD2
j_gene: TRBJ2-7
v_gene: TRBV6-2/TRBV6-3

CDR3aa: ASSWDRGRVDYGYT
d_gene: TRBD1
j_gene: TRBJ1-2
v_gene: TRBV7-8

CDR3aa: ASSPFSWGVTEAF
d_gene: .
j_gene: TRBJ1-1
v_gene: TRBV7-2

CDR3aa: AISEDRDSPLH
d_gene: .
j_gene: TRBJ1-6
v_gene: TRBV10-3

CDR3aa: ASSRLSGAGTDTQY
d_gene: TRBD2
j_gene: TRBJ2-3
v_gene: TRBV4-2

CDR3aa: ASRSGGSPTDTQY
d_gene: TRBD2
j_gene: TRBJ2-3
v_gene: TRBV19

CDR3aa: SVTGGTDTQY
d_gene: .
j_gene: TRBJ2-3
v_gene: TRBV29-1

CDR3aa: ASRGLAGTTDTQY
d_gene: TRBD2
j_gene: TRBJ2-3
v_gene: TRBV7-2

CDR3aa: SARDMARDTQY
d_gene: .
j_gene: TRBJ2-3
v_gene: TRBV20-1

CDR3aa: ASSHPSGGETQY
d_gene: TRBD1
j_gene: TRBJ2-5
v_gene: TRBV28

CDR3aa: AISEPGNIQY
d_gene: .
j_gene: TRBJ2-4
v_gene: TRBV10-3

CDR3aa: ASGFTGLPPPDTQY
d_gene: .
j_gene: TRBJ2-3
v_gene: TRBV27

CDR3aa: ASTQTGELF
d_gene: .
j_gene: TRBJ2-2
v_gene: TRBV12-3/TRBV12-4

CDR3aa: ASSLAGLLGDTQY
d_gene: .
j_gene: TRBJ2-3
v_gene: TRBV7-6

CDR3aa: ASSYLIIWASGMRDIQY
d_gene: TRBD2
j_gene: TRBJ2-4
v_gene: TRBV6-1

CDR3aa: ASSLEWGGEQF
d_gene: .
j_gene: TRBJ2-1
v_gene: TRBV7-2

CDR3aa: ASSLALEAF
d_gene: .
j_gene: TRBJ1-1
v_gene: TRBV12-3/TRBV12-4

CDR3aa: ASSLGNLVYDEQF
d_gene: .
j_gene: TRBJ2-1
v_gene: TRBV11-2

CDR3aa: ASSSNSYSNQPQH
d_gene: .
j_gene: TRBJ1-5
v_gene: TRBV7-2

CDR3aa: ASSWTSGEYEQY
d_gene: TRBD2
j_gene: TRBJ2-7
v_gene: TRBV12-3/TRBV12-4

CDR3aa: ASRTSIGAGFNKGTGGHGYT
d_gene: TRBD1
j_gene: TRBJ1-2
v_gene: TRBV28